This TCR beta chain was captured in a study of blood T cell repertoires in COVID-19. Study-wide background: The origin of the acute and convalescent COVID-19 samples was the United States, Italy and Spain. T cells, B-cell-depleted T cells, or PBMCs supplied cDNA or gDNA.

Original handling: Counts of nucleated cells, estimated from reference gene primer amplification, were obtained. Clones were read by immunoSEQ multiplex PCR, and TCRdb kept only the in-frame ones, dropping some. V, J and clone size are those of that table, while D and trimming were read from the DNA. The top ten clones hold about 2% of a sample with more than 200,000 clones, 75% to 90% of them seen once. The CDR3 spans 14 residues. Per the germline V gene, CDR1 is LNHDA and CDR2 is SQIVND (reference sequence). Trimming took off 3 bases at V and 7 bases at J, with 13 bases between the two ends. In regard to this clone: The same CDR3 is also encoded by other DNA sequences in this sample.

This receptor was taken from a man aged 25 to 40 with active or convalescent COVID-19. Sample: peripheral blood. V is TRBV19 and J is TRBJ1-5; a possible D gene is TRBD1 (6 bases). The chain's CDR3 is CASSMGGGGQPQHF. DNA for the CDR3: TGTGCCAGTAGTATGGGGGGAGGGGGGCAGCCCCAGCATTTT. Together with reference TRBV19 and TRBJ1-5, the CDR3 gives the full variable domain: DGGITQSPKYLFRKEGQNVTLSCEQNLNHDAMYWYRQDPGQGLRLIYYSQIVNDFQKGDIAEGYSVSREKKESFPLTVTSAQKNPTAFYLCASSMGGGGQPQHFGDGTRLSIL.